This T cell receptor beta chain was obtained from a study of control samples from healthy donors and cancer patients. This clone was seen a single time. The V and J ends lost 4 bases and 1 base respectively, with 19 bases between them. The length of the CDR3 is 17 residues. Germline V lookup: CDR1 LGHNA, CDR2 YNFKEQ. Method: immunoSEQ multiplex PCR; TCRdb's copy keeps in-frame clones and lacks some. The top ten hold less than 7% of the sample, which has some 130,000 clones, just under 95% seen once. The sample consisted of blood. The chain is built from TRBV4-2 and TRBJ1-1; D is perhaps TRBD1 (6 bases). This sequence originates from a man aged 18 to 29 in good health. The CDR3 nucleotides read TGTGCCAGCAGCCCTCGAACCTACAGGGACGGGAACACTGAAGCTTTCTTT. Amino acid sequence: CASSPRTYRDGNTEAFF.